Listed below are T cell receptor beta chains from one sample, sequenced in a study of OX40 agonist ivuxolimab in advanced cancers. TCRdb's copy holds only in-frame clones and misses some; the assay was immunoSEQ multiplex PCR. This sample yields about 15,000 clones, of which 80% to 95% are seen a single time; approximately 23% belongs to the top ten. The sample consisted of CD4+ or CD8+ T cells sorted from blood, taken in a trial of the OX40 agonist ivuxolimab. The receptor source for this set is an adult with an advanced solid tumor such as melanoma, head and neck, liver or kidney cancer. Each CDR3 is given with its conserved first and last residue. A D gene is named only where the DNA matches it firmly. Some rows have no size entry. The others give once, few or many, or a class for an expanded clone.

d_call	clone_size	v_call	j_call	cdr3_aa	cdr3_nt
TRBD1	NA	TRBV27	TRBJ2-7	CASRDRDNSYEQYF	TGTGCCAGCAGGGACAGGGACAACTCCTACGAGCAGTACTTC
NA	NA	TRBV28	TRBJ2-5	CASSPQSRTQYF	TGTGCCAGCAGTCCACAATCGAGGACCCAGTACTTC
NA	NA	TRBV27	TRBJ1-2	CASSLSRGSYGYTF	TGTGCCAGCAGTTTATCGCGGGGGTCCTATGGCTACACCTTC
TRBD1	NA	TRBV7-9	TRBJ1-1	CASSPGGGMNTEAFF	TGTGCCAGCAGCCCAGGGGGGGGTATGAACACTGAAGCTTTCTTT
NA	NA	TRBV10-1	TRBJ2-1	CASSETSGNEQFF	TGCGCCAGCAGTGAGACTAGTGGGAATGAGCAGTTCTTC
TRBD1	NA	TRBV10-1	TRBJ1-1	CASSESLRGRAFF	TGCGCCAGCAGTGAGTCCCTCAGGGGGCGAGCTTTCTTT
NA	once	TRBV27	TRBJ1-1	CASSLYRGRAEAFF	TGTGCCAGCAGTTTATACCGGGGGAGGGCTGAAGCTTTCTTT
TRBD1	NA	TRBV5-8	TRBJ2-1	CASSSRGPYNEQFF	TGTGCCAGCAGCTCCAGGGGGCCTTACAATGAGCAGTTCTTC
TRBD2	NA	TRBV19	TRBJ2-1	CATGLPYNEQFF	TGTGCCACGGGACTACCCTACAATGAGCAGTTCTTC
NA	once	TRBV28	TRBJ1-5	CASRDSGNWIQPQHF	TGTGCCAGCCGTGACAGTGGCAACTGGATTCAGCCCCAGCATTTT
TRBD1	few	TRBV7-9	TRBJ2-1	CASSSQGNEQFF	TGTGCCAGCAGCTCACAGGGGAATGAGCAGTTCTTC
NA	NA	TRBV5-1	TRBJ1-2	CASNSPDDNYGYTF	TGCGCCAGCAACTCTCCGGACGATAACTATGGCTACACCTTC
NA	NA	TRBV28	TRBJ2-2	CASRALGVTGELFF	TGTGCCAGCCGGGCCCTCGGAGTCACCGGGGAGCTGTTTTTT
NA	NA	TRBV7-6	TRBJ1-1	CASSLEGRMNTEAFF	TGTGCCAGCAGCTTGGAGGGACGAATGAACACTGAAGCTTTCTTT
NA	NA	TRBV23-1	TRBJ2-2	CASSRQGYTGELFF	TGCGCCAGCAGTCGCCAGGGCTACACCGGGGAGCTGTTTTTT
NA	once	TRBV2	TRBJ2-1	CASSNLINEQFF	TGTGCCAGCAGTAACCTAATCAATGAGCAGTTCTTC
NA	NA	TRBV28	TRBJ2-7	CASSLGASEQYF	TGTGCCAGCAGCCTGGGGGCATCCGAGCAGTACTTC
NA	once	TRBV27	TRBJ2-5	CASSSNRETQYF	TGTGCCAGCAGCTCAAACAGGGAGACCCAGTACTTC
NA	NA	TRBV30	TRBJ1-4	CAWSPGTTTNEKLFF	TGTGCCTGGAGCCCCGGGACCACAACTAATGAAAAACTGTTTTTT
NA	NA	TRBV9	TRBJ2-3	CASSVQGSTDTQYF	TGTGCCAGCAGCGTCCAGGGAAGTACAGATACGCAGTATTTT
TRBD1	NA	TRBV7-9	TRBJ1-2	CASSGTAYGYTF	TGTGCCAGCTCCGGGACAGCCTATGGCTACACCTTC
TRBD1	NA	TRBV6-1	TRBJ2-7	CASSEGTGYSYEQYF	TGTGCCAGCAGTGAAGGGACAGGGTACTCCTACGAGCAGTACTTC
TRBD1	NA	TRBV28	TRBJ1-5	CASSRTGNPQHF	TGTGCCAGCAGTAGGACAGGGAATCCCCAGCATTTT
TRBD1	NA	TRBV2	TRBJ2-7	CASSDSPDRVDREQYF	TGTGCCAGCAGTGATTCCCCCGACAGGGTTGACAGGGAGCAGTACTTC